This T cell receptor beta chain is drawn from a study of blood T cell repertoires in COVID-19. Study in general: Samples came from the United States, Italy and Spain, spanning acute and convalescent COVID-19. The analysed material was cDNA or gDNA that came from T cells, B-cell-depleted T cells, or PBMCs.

The CDR3 is 19 amino acids. Authors' data handling: It was from reference gene primer amplification that nucleated cell counts were estimated. TCRdb's table, derived via immunoSEQ multiplex PCR, lists solely in-frame clones and lacks some. The V and J calls and clone size are taken from that table; D and trimming were inferred from the DNA. In the table there are some 200,000 clones, roughly nine tenths of which are singletons. The receptor was isolated from a woman aged 80 or older in a cohort sampled during active or convalescent COVID-19. The chain recombines TRBV21-1 with TRBJ2-3; TRBD2 was called by the table and not checked on the DNA. TRBV21-1 is a pseudogene. Material for sequencing was peripheral blood. CDR3 in amino acids: CASSKAARTSGRDTDTQYF. Written as DNA, the CDR3 is TGTGCCAGCAGCAAAGCGGCCCGGACTAGCGGGAGGGACACAGATACGCAGTATTTT.